The rows below give T cell receptor beta chains drawn from one sample of a study of blood T cell repertoires in COVID-19. TCRdb keeps only in-frame clones here, not all; method: immunoSEQ multiplex PCR. The data show 250,000 to 300,000 clones, 75% to 95% seen once. The sequenced sample consisted of PBMCs or T cells enriched from blood (not recorded which). These receptors all come from a woman in her twenties or thirties who had recovered from COVID-19. Each CDR3 is given with its conserved first and last residue. D genes are given only for firm matches. The listing skips clone size in some rows; elsewhere it reads once, few, many or a size class.

>-|TRBV27|TRBJ1-1|TRBD1
CASSSRDRLYRAFF
TGTGCCAGCAGTTCCAGGGACAGACTATACAGAGCTTTCTTT
>-|TRBV5-5|TRBJ1-1|-
CASSFGQNTEAFF
TGTGCCAGCAGCTTTGGACAGAACACTGAAGCTTTCTTT
>-|TRBV6-1|TRBJ2-2|TRBD2
CATQFAGDTGELFF
TGTGCCACCCAGTTCGCGGGAGACACCGGGGAGCTGTTTTTT
>few|TRBV12-3/TRBV12-4|TRBJ1-1|TRBD1
CASSGQVPEAFF
TGTGCCAGCAGTGGACAGGTCCCTGAAGCTTTCTTT
>-|TRBV5-1|TRBJ2-2|-
CASSLGNRAGELFF
TGCGCCAGCAGCTTGGGAAACAGAGCCGGGGAGCTGTTTTTT
>once|TRBV3-1/TRBV3-2|TRBJ2-5|TRBD2
CASSQEVEAGGFHPETQYF
TGTGCCAGCAGCCAAGAGGTGGAAGCGGGGGGATTCCACCCGGAGACCCAGTACTTC
>-|TRBV25-1|TRBJ1-4|-
CASEARGTWEKLFF
TGTGCCAGCGAGGCCCGCGGGACTTGGGAAAAACTGTTTTTT
>-|TRBV30|TRBJ2-7|TRBD1
CAWNLGQREQYF
TGTGCCTGGAACTTGGGACAGAGGGAGCAGTACTTC
>-|TRBV7-9|TRBJ2-2|-
CASRELEQINTGELFF
TGTGCCAGCAGGGAATTGGAACAGATAAACACCGGGGAGCTGTTTTTT
>-|TRBV28|TRBJ1-6|-
CVSRPGVSYNSPLHF
TGTGTCAGCAGACCGGGAGTTTCCTATAATTCACCCCTCCACTTT
>-|TRBV3-1/TRBV3-2|TRBJ1-2|TRBD1
CASSLKDREVGYTF
TGTGCCAGCAGCCTTAAAGACAGGGAAGTAGGCTACACCTTC
>-|TRBV5-1|TRBJ2-7|-
CASKLGSGSSYEQYF
TGCGCCAGCAAACTTGGTAGCGGTTCCTCCTACGAGCAGTACTTC
>once|TRBV7-9|TRBJ1-4|-
CASSIPRGGNEKLFF
TGTGCCAGCAGCATCCCCAGGGGCGGTAATGAAAAACTGTTTTTT
>-|TRBV7-9|TRBJ2-1|TRBD2
CASRPGAGGPNEQFF
TGTGCCAGCAGGCCCGGCGCGGGAGGGCCTAATGAGCAGTTCTTC
>once|TRBV7-2|TRBJ2-7|TRBD2
CASSTDATSGSNEQYF
TGTGCCAGCAGCACCGATGCAACTAGCGGGAGCAACGAGCAGTACTTC
>once|TRBV27|TRBJ2-1|-
CASRRPDRVGNEQFF
TGTGCCAGCAGACGCCCCGACAGAGTGGGGAATGAGCAGTTCTTC
>-|TRBV19|TRBJ1-1|-
CASSPTPRGNTEAFF
TGTGCCAGTAGTCCTACCCCTCGAGGAAACACTGAAGCTTTCTTT
>-|TRBV9|TRBJ2-1|TRBD2
CASSVEPSGPYNEQFF
TGTGCCAGCAGCGTTGAGCCTAGCGGGCCCTACAATGAGCAGTTCTTC
>-|TRBV10-1|TRBJ2-7|TRBD1
CASSPLGTGAYEQYF
TGCGCCAGCAGTCCACTTGGGACAGGGGCCTACGAGCAGTACTTC
>-|TRBV5-1|TRBJ2-3|TRBD1
CASSPPGQGTDTQYF
TGCGCCAGCAGCCCACCGGGACAGGGAACAGATACGCAGTATTTT
>-|TRBV27|TRBJ2-1|TRBD2
CASSFSKLGLAGAEQFF
TGTGCCAGCAGTTTCTCGAAGTTGGGACTAGCGGGAGCTGAGCAGTTCTTC
>-|TRBV29-1|TRBJ1-1|-
CSVGLGQGQVAFF
TGCAGCGTTGGTTTAGGGCAGGGACAAGTAGCTTTCTTT
>-|TRBV12-3/TRBV12-4|TRBJ1-1|-
CASSLTGNTEAFF
TGTGCCAGCAGCCTGACAGGGAACACTGAAGCTTTCTTT
>-|TRBV7-6|TRBJ2-7|TRBD2
CASSFLVVSGSVQPYEQYF
TGTGCCAGCAGCTTTCTTGTGGTTAGCGGGAGTGTCCAACCGTACGAGCAGTACTTC
>once|TRBV4-3|TRBJ2-7|TRBD1
CASSDRDRGSYEQYF
TGCGCCAGCAGCGACCGGGACAGGGGCTCCTACGAGCAGTACTTC
>-|TRBV21-1|TRBJ1-4|-
CASSKEVSALREKLFF
TGTGCCAGCAGCAAAGAAGTCTCAGCGCTAAGAGAAAAACTGTTTTTT
>-|TRBV7-2|TRBJ2-2|-
CASSRAGELFF
TGTGCCAGCAGCAGAGCCGGGGAGCTGTTTTTT
>-|TRBV4-3|TRBJ2-3|TRBD2
CASSQELGTRAGTDTQYF
TGCGCCAGCAGCCAAGAGCTTGGGACTAGAGCAGGGACAGATACGCAGTATTTT
>-|TRBV5-1|TRBJ2-1|TRBD1
CASSMGTGGPYNEQFF
TGCGCCAGCAGCATGGGGACAGGGGGTCCCTACAATGAGCAGTTCTTC
>-|TRBV10-2|TRBJ2-5|TRBD2
CASSPSGIETQYF
TGCGCCAGCAGCCCTAGCGGGATAGAGACCCAGTACTTC
>few|TRBV7-2|TRBJ1-1|-
CASSPSRVVNTEAFF
TGTGCCAGCAGCCCGAGCAGGGTGGTGAACACTGAAGCTTTCTTT
>-|TRBV6-1|TRBJ2-7|-
CASSDVLGGGKNYEQYF
TGTGCCAGCAGTGATGTCCTAGGAGGGGGCAAGAATTACGAGCAGTACTTC
>-|TRBV28|TRBJ2-3|-
CASSLWGRGWADTQYF
TGTGCCAGCAGTTTATGGGGCAGGGGCTGGGCAGATACGCAGTATTTT
>-|TRBV5-1|TRBJ1-1|-
CASSLEGQINTEAFF
TGCGCCAGCAGCTTGGAGGGACAAATAAACACTGAAGCTTTCTTT
>-|TRBV2|TRBJ2-7|TRBD1
CASSETGALGYEQYF
TGTGCCAGCAGCGAAACAGGGGCGCTGGGCTACGAGCAGTACTTC
>once|TRBV12-3/TRBV12-4|TRBJ2-5|-
CATGLRGAETQYF
TGTGCCACCGGACTTCGGGGTGCGGAGACCCAGTACTTC
>-|TRBV28|TRBJ2-1|-
CASSLTSYNEQFF
TGTGCCAGCAGTTTGACTTCCTACAATGAGCAGTTCTTC
>-|TRBV18|TRBJ2-2|TRBD2
CASSLLGLANTGELFF
TGTGCCAGCTCACTTTTAGGACTAGCCAACACCGGGGAGCTGTTTTTT
>-|TRBV4-1|TRBJ1-5|-
CASSQFRLVRSNQPQHF
TGCGCCAGCAGCCAATTCCGTCTCGTCCGTAGCAATCAGCCCCAGCATTTT
>-|TRBV19|TRBJ1-1|TRBD1
CASTLRTGMTEAFF
TGTGCCAGTACCCTCCGGACAGGGATGACTGAAGCTTTCTTT